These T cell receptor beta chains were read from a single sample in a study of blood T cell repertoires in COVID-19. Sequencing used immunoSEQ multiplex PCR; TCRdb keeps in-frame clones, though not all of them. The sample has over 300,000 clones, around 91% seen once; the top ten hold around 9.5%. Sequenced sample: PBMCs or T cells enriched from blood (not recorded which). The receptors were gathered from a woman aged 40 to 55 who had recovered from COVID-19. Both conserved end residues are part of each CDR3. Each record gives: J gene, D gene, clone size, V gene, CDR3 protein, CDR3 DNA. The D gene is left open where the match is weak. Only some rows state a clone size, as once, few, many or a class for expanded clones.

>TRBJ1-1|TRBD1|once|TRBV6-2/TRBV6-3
CASSNRGPTNTEAFF
TGTGCCAGCAGTAACAGGGGGCCCACGAACACTGAAGCTTTCTTT
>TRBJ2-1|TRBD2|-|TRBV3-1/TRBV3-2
CASSHMSSGPPRNEQFF
TGTGCCAGCAGCCACATGTCTAGCGGTCCCCCGAGGAATGAGCAGTTCTTC
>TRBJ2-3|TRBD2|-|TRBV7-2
CASSLSSGSQDTQYF
TGTGCCAGCAGCTTAAGTAGCGGGAGTCAAGATACGCAGTATTTT
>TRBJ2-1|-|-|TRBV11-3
CASSLAGGGYNEQFF
TGTGCCAGCAGCTTAGCTGGGGGAGGTTACAATGAGCAGTTCTTC
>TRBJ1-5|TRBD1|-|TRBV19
CASSMTGGLSQPQHF
TGTGCCAGTAGTATGACAGGGGGCTTGTCTCAGCCCCAGCATTTT
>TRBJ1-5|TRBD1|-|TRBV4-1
CASSQDDRGNQPQHF
TGCGCCAGCAGCCAAGATGACAGGGGGAATCAGCCCCAGCATTTT
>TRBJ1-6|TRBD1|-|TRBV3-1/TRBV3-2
CASSTTGVGSPLHF
TGTGCCAGCAGCACGACAGGGGTGGGATCACCCCTCCACTTT
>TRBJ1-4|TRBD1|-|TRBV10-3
CAISESYGQGHEKLFF
TGTGCCATCAGTGAGTCGTACGGACAGGGGCATGAAAAACTGTTTTTT
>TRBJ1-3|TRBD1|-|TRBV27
CASSATGASGNTIYF
TGTGCCAGCAGCGCGACAGGGGCCTCTGGAAACACCATATATTTT
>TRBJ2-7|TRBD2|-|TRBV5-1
CASSLWGGLTYEQYF
TGCGCCAGCAGCTTGTGGGGGGGACTGACCTACGAGCAGTACTTC
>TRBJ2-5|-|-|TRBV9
CASSVGQAQETQYF
TGTGCCAGCAGCGTAGGACAGGCCCAAGAGACCCAGTACTTC
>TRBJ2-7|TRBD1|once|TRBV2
CASSPARTGTYEQYF
TGTGCCAGCAGTCCCGCACGGACAGGCACCTACGAGCAGTACTTC
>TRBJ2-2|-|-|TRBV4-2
CASSPSGVQLTGELFF
TGTGCCAGCAGCCCCTCAGGGGTTCAGCTCACCGGGGAGCTGTTTTTT
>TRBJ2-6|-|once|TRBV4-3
CASSLRDSGANVLTF
TGCGCCAGCAGCCTCCGGGACTCTGGGGCCAACGTCCTGACTTTC
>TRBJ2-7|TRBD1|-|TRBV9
CASSVDHRGLDEQYF
TGTGCCAGCAGCGTAGATCACAGGGGGCTCGACGAGCAGTACTTC
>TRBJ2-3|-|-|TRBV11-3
CASSLGQGSDTQYF
TGTGCCAGCAGCTTAGGTCAGGGGTCAGATACGCAGTATTTT
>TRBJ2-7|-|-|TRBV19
CASSRGRIAEQYF
TGTGCCAGTAGTAGGGGCAGGATAGCCGAGCAGTACTTC
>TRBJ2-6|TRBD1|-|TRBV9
CASSIPHSGDRQHSGANVLTF
TGTGCCAGCAGCATCCCCCATTCCGGGGACAGGCAACACTCTGGGGCCAACGTCCTGACTTTC
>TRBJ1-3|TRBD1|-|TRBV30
CAWSVTGTVGNTIYF
TGTGCCTGGAGTGTGACCGGGACAGTAGGAAACACCATATATTTT
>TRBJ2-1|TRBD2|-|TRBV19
CASSIQGPGLAGGPSYNEQFF
TGTGCCAGTAGTATTCAAGGCCCAGGACTAGCGGGGGGGCCGTCCTACAATGAGCAGTTCTTC
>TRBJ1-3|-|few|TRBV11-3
CASSLSGLGNTIYF
TGTGCCAGCAGCTTGTCGGGACTTGGGAACACCATATATTTT
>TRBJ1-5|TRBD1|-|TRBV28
CASSLLSGTGGYQPQHF
TGTGCCAGCAGTTTATTGTCCGGGACAGGGGGTTATCAGCCCCAGCATTTT
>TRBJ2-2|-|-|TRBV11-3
CASSLLPNYDTGELFF
TGTGCCAGCAGCTTACTCCCCAACTACGACACCGGGGAGCTGTTTTTT
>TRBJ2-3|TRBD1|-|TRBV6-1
CASSEPQQGTDTQYF
TGTGCCAGCAGTGAGCCTCAACAGGGGACAGATACGCAGTATTTT
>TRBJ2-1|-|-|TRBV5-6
CASSLTGARDNEQFF
TGTGCCAGCAGCTTGACTGGGGCAAGGGACAATGAGCAGTTCTTC
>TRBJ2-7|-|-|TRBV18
CASSLDSVYEQYF
TGTGCCAGCTCCCTAGACAGTGTCTACGAGCAGTACTTC
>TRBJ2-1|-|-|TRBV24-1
CATSDFRQDYNEQFF
TGTGCCACCAGTGATTTTAGGCAGGACTACAATGAGCAGTTCTTC
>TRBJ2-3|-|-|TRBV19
CASSELFGTQYF
TGTGCCAGTAGTGAGTTATTCGGTACGCAGTATTTT
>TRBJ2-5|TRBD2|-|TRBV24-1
CATSEPGLAGAETQYF
TGTGCCACCAGTGAACCGGGACTAGCGGGAGCAGAGACCCAGTACTTC
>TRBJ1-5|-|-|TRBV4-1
CASSQDVSNQPQHF
TGCGCCAGCAGCCAAGACGTTAGCAATCAGCCCCAGCATTTT
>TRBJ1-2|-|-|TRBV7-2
CASSSDSATGFYGYTF
TGTGCCAGCAGCTCCGACTCCGCGACAGGTTTCTATGGCTACACCTTC
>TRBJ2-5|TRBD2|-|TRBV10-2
CASGGDTSGGTPGETQYF
TGCGCCAGCGGGGGAGACACTAGCGGGGGGACCCCGGGGGAGACCCAGTACTTC
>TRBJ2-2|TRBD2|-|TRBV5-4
CASSLAREETGELFF
TGTGCCAGCAGCTTAGCGCGGGAGGAGACCGGGGAGCTGTTTTTT
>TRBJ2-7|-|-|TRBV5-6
CASSFKASEQYF
TGTGCCAGCAGCTTTAAAGCGAGCGAGCAGTACTTC
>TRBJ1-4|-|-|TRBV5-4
CASSRGGTNEKLFF
TGTGCCAGCAGTAGGGGGGGCACTAATGAAAAACTGTTTTTT
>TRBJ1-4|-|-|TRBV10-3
CAISESAGGGEKLFF
TGTGCCATCAGTGAGTCGGCGGGGGGCGGAGAAAAACTGTTTTTT